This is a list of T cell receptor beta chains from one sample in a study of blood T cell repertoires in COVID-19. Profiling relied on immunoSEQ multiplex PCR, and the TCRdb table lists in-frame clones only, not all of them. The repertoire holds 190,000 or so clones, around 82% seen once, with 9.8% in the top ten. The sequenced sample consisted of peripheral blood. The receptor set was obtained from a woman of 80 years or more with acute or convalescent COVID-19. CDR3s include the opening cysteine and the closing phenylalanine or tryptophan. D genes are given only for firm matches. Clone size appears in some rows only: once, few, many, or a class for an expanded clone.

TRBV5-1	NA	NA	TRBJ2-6	TGCGCCAGCAGCTTGGCCGGGTTCTCGGGGGCCAACGTCCTGACTTTC	CASSLAGFSGANVLTF
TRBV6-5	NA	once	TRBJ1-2	TGTGCCAGCAGTTACGATGAGGGTATGAGTAGTTATGGCTACACCTTC	CASSYDEGMSSYGYTF
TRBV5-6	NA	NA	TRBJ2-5	TGTGCCAGCAGCTTCGCGGGGGAGACCCAGTACTTC	CASSFAGETQYF
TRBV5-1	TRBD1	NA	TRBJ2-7	TGCGCCAGCAGCTTGGGAGTCATCGGGACAGGGAACTACGAGCAGTACTTC	CASSLGVIGTGNYEQYF
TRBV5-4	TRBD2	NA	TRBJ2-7	TGTGCCAGCAGCTTGGATCCAGCGGGAAACTACGAGCAGTACTTC	CASSLDPAGNYEQYF
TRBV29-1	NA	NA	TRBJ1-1	TGCAGCGTTCATAGGGGGGGCCGGACTGAAGCTTTCTTT	CSVHRGGRTEAFF
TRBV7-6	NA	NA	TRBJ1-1	TGTGCCAGCAGCTTAGCGTCAGGGTCCAGTACTGAAGCTTTCTTT	CASSLASGSSTEAFF
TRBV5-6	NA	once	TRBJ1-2	TGTGCCAGCAGTCCGGGCAGGACAGTCCCCGACACCTTC	CASSPGRTVPDTF
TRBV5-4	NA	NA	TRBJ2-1	TGTGCCAGCAGCTCGGGACACCTAAATGAGCAGTTCTTC	CASSSGHLNEQFF
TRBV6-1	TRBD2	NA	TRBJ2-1	TGTGCCAGCAGTGAAGCGCCTAGCGGGGCCTACAATGAGCAGTTCTTC	CASSEAPSGAYNEQFF
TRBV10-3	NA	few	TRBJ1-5	TGTGCCATCAGTGGAGCAGGGAGGGGTCAGCCCCAGCATTTT	CAISGAGRGQPQHF
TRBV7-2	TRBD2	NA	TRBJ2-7	TGTGCCAGCACCCCCTTAGCGGGCCGCACCTACGAGCAGTACTTC	CASTPLAGRTYEQYF
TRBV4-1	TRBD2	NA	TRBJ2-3	TGCGCCAGCAGCCTGACGATTAGCGGGGGGACAGATACGCAGTATTTT	CASSLTISGGTDTQYF
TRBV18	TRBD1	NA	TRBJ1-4	TGTGCCAGCTCACCGGCAGGGGGGAAAGGTGAAAAACTGTTTTTT	CASSPAGGKGEKLFF
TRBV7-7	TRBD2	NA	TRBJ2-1	TGTGCCAGCAGCTCACAAAGCGGGGCGGACAATGAGCAGTTCTTC	CASSSQSGADNEQFF
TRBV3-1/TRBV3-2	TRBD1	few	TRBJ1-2	TGTGCCAGCAGCCAAGGACAGGGGGATCATGGCTACACCTTC	CASSQGQGDHGYTF